Listed here are 14 T cell receptor beta chains from one sample, sequenced in a study of cytomegalovirus exposure and HLA in healthy donors. PCR was performed using 60 Vbeta and 13 Jbeta primers. Some clones are missing from TCRdb's copy, which holds only in-frame ones; the method was immunoSEQ multiplex PCR. The sample includes about 200,000 clones, about three quarters of them seen just once. Input material: PBMCs. All receptors come from a man aged 35-49 years in good health and CMV-seronegative.

The gene calls are TRBV6-1 and TRBJ2-5; perhaps TRBD1 as D (6 bases). The CDR3 is made up of 15 amino acids. Germline loops: CDR1 MNHNS, CDR2 SASEGT. V lost 3 bases, J lost 1 base, and 12 bases lay in between. The CDR3 sequence: CASSELQGFQETQYF. CDR3 coding DNA: TGTGCCAGCAGTGAGTTACAGGGATTCCAAGAGACCCAGTACTTC.

The chain couples TRBV9 to TRBJ2-1; TRBD2 agrees at 12 bases. CDR1 and CDR2 from the germline V gene are SGDLS and YYNGEE. The J segment lost 4 bases and the V segment lost 4 bases, leaving 12 bases of the junction unmatched. The CDR3 is made up of 18 amino acids. The CDR3, as DNA: TGTGCCAGCAGCCACTCTGGGCTAGCGGGAGGGACGTACAATGAGCAGTTCTTC. It codes for CASSHSGLAGGTYNEQFF.

This chain links TRBV7-9 with TRBJ2-1, with no clear D. Germline-derived CDR1 and CDR2 are SEHNR and FQNEAQ (reference sequence). The V gene lost 1 base and the J gene lost 0 bases, with 10 bases spanning the gap. The CDR3 spans 16 residues. CDR3 residues: CASSLEYLSSYNEQFF. The DNA of the CDR3 is TGTGCCAGCAGCTTAGAATACCTGAGCTCCTACAATGAGCAGTTCTTC.

V is TRBV18 and J is TRBJ1-5; the D gene is possibly TRBD1 (6 bases). Looked up from germline, CDR1 is KGHSH and CDR2 is LQKENI. V lost 3 bases and J 2 bases, leaving 11 bases between the germline ends. CDR3 size: 15 residues. The CDR3 region is CASSPGQRGNQPQHF. CDR3 nucleotide sequence: TGTGCCAGCTCACCCGGACAGAGGGGCAATCAGCCCCAGCATTTT.

The chain employs TRBV12-5 and TRBJ1-4, with no clear D. This CDR3 has 14 residues. Germline V CDR1 and CDR2: LGHNT, FRNRAP. V shed 1 base and J shed 6 bases, with 9 bases lying between them. This CDR3 reads CASGLGGSYEKLFF. The CDR3 coding sequence is TGTGCTAGTGGTTTGGGAGGATCTTATGAAAAACTGTTTTTT.

Turning to this clone: At one boundary the junction diverges from the germline segment, which might be a read error. This chain connects TRBV28 to TRBJ2-3; maybe TRBD2 (6 bases). CDR1 MDHEN and CDR2 SYDVKM come from the germline V gene. This CDR3 has 12 residues. The CDR3 nucleotides are TGTGCCAGCGGTACTAGCACAGCTACGCAGTATTTT. Encoded protein: CASGTSTATQYF.

The V gene is TRBV6-6, the J gene TRBJ2-1, with D hard to call. V lost 5 bases and J 6 bases, leaving 8 bases between the germline ends. The CDR3 has 12 amino acids. Germline V lookup: CDR1 MNHNY, CDR2 SVGAGI (reference sequence). CDR3 sequence: CASSTIGNEQFF. CDR3 bases: TGTGCCAGCAGTACGATCGGCAATGAGCAGTTCTTC.

As DNA, the CDR3 is TGCGCCAGCAGCCCGCGACAGAACCAAAACTATGGCTACACCTTC. Protein product: CASSPRQNQNYGYTF. The genes are TRBV5-1 and TRBJ1-2; a possible D gene is TRBD1 (5 bases). The CDR3 consists of 15 residues. CDR1 is SGHRS and CDR2 is YFSETQ in the germline V gene. With 4 bases removed from V and 2 bases from J, the gap between germline ends came to 15 bases.

In DNA form, the CDR3 reads TGTGCCAGCAGCTGGGACAGGGGCAACGAGCAGTACTTC. Its translation: CASSWDRGNEQYF. V usage is TRBV2 and J usage is TRBJ2-7, with TRBD1 identical over 10 bases. Germline CDR1 SNHLY, CDR2 FYNNEI. The V gene end was trimmed by 6 bases and the J gene end by 5 bases; junction bases not matched to a gene: 4. This CDR3 is 13 amino acids long.

The rearrangement joins TRBV18 to TRBJ1-6, with D possibly being TRBD1 (5 bases). V lost 2 bases, J lost 7 bases, and 12 bases lay in between. The CDR3 length is 15 residues. Germline V lookup: CDR1 KGHSH, CDR2 LQKENI. The CDR3 reads CASSPRGLVNSPLHF. CDR3 DNA: TGTGCCAGCTCACCAAGGGGACTCGTAAATTCACCCCTCCACTTT.

The rearrangement links TRBV18 to TRBJ2-2; possible D gene TRBD2, 5 bases. The V end lost 0 bases, the J end lost 5 bases, and 13 bases lay between the germline ends. The CDR3 sequence is 16 residues long. Germline V gene lookup returns CDR1 KGHSH and CDR2 LQKENI. This CDR3 is CASSPPVGAGTGELFF. The CDR3, as DNA: TGTGCCAGCTCACCACCGGTGGGAGCCGGAACCGGGGAGCTGTTTTTT.

V usage is TRBV11-3 and J usage is TRBJ1-5; D gene unclear. V was trimmed by 6 bases and J by 1 base, leaving 16 bases between them. CDR1 and CDR2 from the germline V gene are SGHNT and YENEEA. CDR3 length: 16 amino acids. In DNA, the CDR3 is TGTGCCAGCAGGGGGAGTGTAGCGGTGAGCAATCAGCCCCAGCATTTT. Translated, it gives CASRGSVAVSNQPQHF.

In DNA, the CDR3 is TGTGCCAGCAGCCGGCCGGGCGAGCAGTACTTC. As protein: CASSRPGEQYF. V gene TRBV11-2 combines with J gene TRBJ2-7; D is unclear. V gave up 5 bases and J gave up 6 bases, with 8 bases separating them. Germline V CDR1 and CDR2: SGHAT, FQNNGV. The CDR3 is 11 amino acids.

This chain links TRBV6-1 with TRBJ1-5; D is uncertain. Germline loops: CDR1 MNHNS, CDR2 SASEGT. This CDR3 is built from 11 residues. V was shortened by 2 bases and J by 15 bases, with 11 bases between the two germline ends. As DNA, the CDR3 is TGTGCCAGCAGTGAACTGGGCCCCGCGCATTTT. It codes for CASSELGPAHF.